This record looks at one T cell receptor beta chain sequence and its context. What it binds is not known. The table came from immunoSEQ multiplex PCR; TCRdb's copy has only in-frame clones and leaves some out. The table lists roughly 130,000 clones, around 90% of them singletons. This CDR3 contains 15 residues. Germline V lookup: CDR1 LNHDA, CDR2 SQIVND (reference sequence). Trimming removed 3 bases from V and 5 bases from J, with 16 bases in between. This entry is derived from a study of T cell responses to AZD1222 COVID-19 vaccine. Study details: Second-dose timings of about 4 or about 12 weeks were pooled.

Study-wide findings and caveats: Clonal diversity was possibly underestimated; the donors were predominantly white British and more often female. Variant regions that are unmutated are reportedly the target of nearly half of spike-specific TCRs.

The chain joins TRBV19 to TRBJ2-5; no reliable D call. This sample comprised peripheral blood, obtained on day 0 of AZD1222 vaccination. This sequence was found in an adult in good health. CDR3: CASSIGVLGQETQYF. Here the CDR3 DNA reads TGTGCCAGTAGTATTGGGGTGTTAGGTCAGGAGACCCAGTACTTC.